This is a list of T cell receptor beta chains from one sample in a study of vaccination and CD4 T cells after COVID-19. No antigen has been identified for these receptors. MiXCR, run by TCRdb on the PCR reads, gives a single entry per CDR3 protein. The sample contains more than 6,000 distinct CDR3 sequences, 65% to 70% of which appear only once. Material for sequencing was CD4+ T cells from blood, cultured in vitro. These receptors were obtained from a human donor who had recovered from COVID-19. CDR3s include the opening cysteine and the closing phenylalanine or tryptophan. A D gene is named only where the DNA matches it firmly. Expanded clones are given a class, and other clones once, few, many or no size at all.

v_gene: TRBV30; d_gene: .; j_gene: TRBJ2-7; abundance: .; CDR3nt: TGTGCCTGGAGTGTCCAGGGTTACGAGCAGTACTTC; CDR3aa: CAWSVQGYEQYF
v_gene: TRBV7-9; d_gene: TRBD2; j_gene: TRBJ2-5; abundance: .; CDR3nt: TGTGCCAGCAGCTTAGTCGGACTAGGTTTAGAGACCCAGTACTTC; CDR3aa: CASSLVGLGLETQYF
v_gene: TRBV20-1; d_gene: TRBD1; j_gene: TRBJ1-5; abundance: .; CDR3nt: TGCAGTGCTAGAGGGACAGGGAATCAGCCCCAGCATTTT; CDR3aa: CSARGTGNQPQHF
v_gene: TRBV2; d_gene: .; j_gene: TRBJ1-6; abundance: .; CDR3nt: TGTGCCAGCAGCGTGGGGGTGGATTCACCCCTCCACTTT; CDR3aa: CASSVGVDSPLHF
v_gene: TRBV6-2/TRBV6-3; d_gene: TRBD1; j_gene: TRBJ1-2; abundance: .; CDR3nt: TGTGCCAGCAGTTACTATACAGGGGATGGCTACACCTTC; CDR3aa: CASSYYTGDGYTF
v_gene: TRBV5-4; d_gene: TRBD2; j_gene: TRBJ2-7; abundance: .; CDR3nt: TGTGCCAGCAGCCCTGGGGGGGGACTGAACTCCTACGAGCAGTACTTC; CDR3aa: CASSPGGGLNSYEQYF
v_gene: TRBV30; d_gene: .; j_gene: TRBJ1-2; abundance: few; CDR3nt: TGTGCCTGGAGTTCGTCGGGCGGCTACACCTTC; CDR3aa: CAWSSSGGYTF
v_gene: TRBV20-1; d_gene: TRBD1; j_gene: TRBJ1-2; abundance: few; CDR3nt: TGCAGTGCTAGTTGGACAGGAGGGCTTGAGGGCACCTTC; CDR3aa: CSASWTGGLEGTF
v_gene: TRBV20-1; d_gene: TRBD1; j_gene: TRBJ2-2; abundance: .; CDR3nt: TGCAGTGCTGGACAGGGGACGAACACCGGGGAGCTGTTTTTT; CDR3aa: CSAGQGTNTGELFF
v_gene: TRBV2; d_gene: .; j_gene: TRBJ1-5; abundance: .; CDR3nt: TGTGCCAGCACCCGGGAGGGAGGGAGCAATCAGCCCCAGCATTTT; CDR3aa: CASTREGGSNQPQHF
v_gene: TRBV5-1; d_gene: TRBD1; j_gene: TRBJ1-2; abundance: .; CDR3nt: TGCGCCAGCAGCTTGGGTAGCACAGGGGACCCCTATGGCTACACCTTC; CDR3aa: CASSLGSTGDPYGYTF
v_gene: TRBV5-4; d_gene: .; j_gene: TRBJ1-2; abundance: .; CDR3nt: TGTGCCAGCAGGAACAAGCGTAACTATGGCTACACCTTC; CDR3aa: CASRNKRNYGYTF
v_gene: TRBV6-1; d_gene: .; j_gene: TRBJ2-6; abundance: .; CDR3nt: TGTGCCAGCAGTGCAGTCTCTGGGGCCAACGTCCTGACTTTC; CDR3aa: CASSAVSGANVLTF
v_gene: TRBV7-9; d_gene: .; j_gene: TRBJ1-2; abundance: .; CDR3nt: TGTGCCAGCAGCGGAAACAGGGAATTGAGGGATGGCTACACCTTC; CDR3aa: CASSGNRELRDGYTF
v_gene: TRBV7-2; d_gene: .; j_gene: TRBJ2-3; abundance: hyperexpanded; CDR3nt: TGTGCCAGCAGCGCCGGAGGGGATGGCACAGATACGCAGTATTTT; CDR3aa: CASSAGGDGTDTQYF
v_gene: TRBV7-2; d_gene: TRBD1; j_gene: TRBJ1-4; abundance: .; CDR3nt: TGTGCCAGCAGCCGGGGGACAGGCCTTAATGAAAAACTGTTTTTT; CDR3aa: CASSRGTGLNEKLFF